Sequencing of this TCR beta chain was carried out in a study of T-cell reconstitution after alpha-beta-depleted transplantation in children. The CDR3 sequence is 13 residues long. V was clipped by 3 bases and J by 8 bases, with 11 bases between them. Germline values: CDR1 KGHSH, CDR2 LQKENI. Molecular barcoding with unique molecular identifiers was used for the TCRbeta library. TCRdb called the PCR reads again in MiXCR, with one record for every CDR3 protein. The repertoire holds some 640,000 distinct CDR3 sequences, with approximately 15% as singletons. The chain employs TRBV18 and TRBJ2-1, with D possibly called TRBD1 or TRBD2 (6 bases each). Material: PBMCs from the stem cell graft donor, obtained from the stem cell graft. This clonotype was sampled from a human donor who donated a stem cell graft to a child with acute myeloid leukemia. The DNA for the CDR3 is TGTGCCAGCTCACCGACCGGGGGCGATGAGCAGTTCTTC. Encoded protein: CASSPTGGDEQFF.